A single sample is the source of the 9 T cell receptor beta chains below, sequenced in a study of blood T cell repertoires in COVID-19. Generated by immunoSEQ multiplex PCR, the TCRdb table keeps only in-frame clones and is missing some. The sample shows about 120,000 clones, around 87% of them seen only once. The sample comprised peripheral blood. These TCRs come from a woman aged 70-85 years with acute or convalescent COVID-19.

The CDR3 reads CASSHYDRGRGGYTF. In DNA, the CDR3 is TGTGCCAGCAGCCACTACGACAGGGGGAGAGGTGGCTACACCTTC. V is TRBV3-1 (or the pseudogene TRBV3-2) and J is TRBJ1-2, with 9 bases matching TRBD1. Germline trimming cut 3 bases from V and 7 bases from J; bases unmatched to any gene: 9. Germline V gene data show CDR1 as LGHDT and CDR2 as YNNKEL (reference sequence). The CDR3 consists of 15 residues.

The chain uses TRBV5-4 and TRBJ2-7, with D possibly being TRBD1 (5 bases). The CDR3 runs to 12 residues. V gave up 4 bases and J gave up 1 base, with 6 bases separating them. The germline V gene has CDR1 SGHNT and CDR2 YYREEE (reference sequence). CDR3 in DNA: TGTGCCAGCAGCGACAGTTCCTACGAGCAGTACTTC. It encodes CASSDSSYEQYF.

J is TRBJ1-1 and V is TRBV12-3 or TRBV12-4; TRBD1 aligns across 7 bases. There are 12 residues in the CDR3. The ends lost 5 bases at V and 8 bases at J; junction bases unmatched: 5. CDR3 in amino acids: CASSPATGEAFF. In DNA form, the CDR3 reads TGTGCCAGCAGTCCCGCGACAGGGGAAGCTTTCTTT.

CDR3 amino acids: CASSLDSPDYEQYF. CDR3 in DNA: TGTGCCAGCAGCTTAGATAGCCCAGACTACGAGCAGTACTTC. This chain joins TRBV11-2 and TRBJ2-7; D is ambiguous. V was shortened by 0 bases and J by 3 bases, with 9 bases between the two germline ends. The CDR3 totals 14 residues. Per the germline V gene, CDR1 is SGHAT and CDR2 is FQNNGV.

The CDR3 loop is CAINGRGNYGYTF. In nucleotides, the CDR3 is TGTGCCATCAACGGGAGGGGGAACTATGGCTACACCTTC. This rearrangement joins TRBV10-3 to TRBJ1-2, with D maybe TRBD1 (6 bases). Germline V gene sequence: CDR1 ENHRY, CDR2 SYGVKD. The CDR3 runs to 13 residues. V shed 7 bases and J shed 2 bases, with 11 bases lying between them.

The V and J genes are TRBV2 and TRBJ2-5; possibly TRBD1 for D (5 bases). In germline, CDR1 is SNHLY, CDR2 FYNNEI. Trimming took off 3 bases at V and 5 bases at J, with 13 bases between the two ends. This CDR3 spans 14 amino acids. The CDR3 reads CASSEVLGLETQYF. The CDR3, as DNA: TGTGCCAGCAGTGAGGTATTGGGGCTGGAGACCCAGTACTTC. The whole variable domain, remainder taken from reference TRBV2 and TRBJ2-5, is EPEVTQTPSHQVTQMGQEVILRCVPISNHLYFYWYRQILGQKVEFLVSFYNNEISEKSEIFDDQFSVERPDGSNFTLKIRSTKLEDSAMYFCASSEVLGLETQYFGPGTRLLVL.

This clone was observed a single time. The chain carries TRBV9 and TRBJ2-5; TRBD2 matches at 12 bases. The germline V gene has CDR1 SGDLS and CDR2 YYNGEE. V shed 0 bases and J 3 bases; nucleotides not matched to a gene: 6. The CDR3 extends over 17 amino acids. Here the CDR3 reads CASSVGSRTSGKETQYF. The CDR3 region has the DNA TGTGCCAGCAGCGTAGGGTCTCGGACTAGCGGGAAAGAGACCCAGTACTTC.

The CDR3 coding sequence is TGCGCCAGTGGACAGCTAACCTACGAGCAGTACTTC. It encodes CASGQLTYEQYF. J is TRBJ2-7 and V is TRBV10-2; D perhaps matches TRBD1 (6 bases). The germline CDR1 and CDR2 sequences are WSHSY and SAAADI. The V end was cut by 9 bases, the J end by 2 bases, with 11 bases between. This CDR3 spans 12 amino acids.

The rearrangement uses TRBV5-1 and TRBJ2-1; 11 bases align to TRBD2. Germline V gene lookup returns CDR1 SGHRS and CDR2 YFSETQ. J gave up 7 bases and V 0 bases, and 0 bases lay outside the gene matches. This CDR3 comprises 14 residues. DNA of the CDR3: TGCGCCAGCAGCTTGGGACTAGCGGGGAATGAGCAGTTCTTC. Amino acid sequence: CASSLGLAGNEQFF.